This T cell receptor (beta chain) comes out of a study of neurological immune-mediated disorders. This CDR3 is built from 14 residues. V was pared by 3 bases and J by 3 bases, with 15 bases between. Per the germline V gene, CDR1 is DFQATT and CDR2 is SNEGSKA (reference sequence). 5'RACE employing 10-nucleotide random UMIs yielded the cDNA. Every sequencing run produced over 180 million TCR-beta sequences that came from 15-18 subjects. MiXCR, applied by TCRdb to the 5' RACE reads, yields one record per CDR3 protein. The sample lists under 85,000 distinct CDR3 sequences; roughly an eighth were seen once. In its sample, this clonotype was seen many times.

This rearrangement joins TRBV20-1 to TRBJ2-7; D gene uncertain. The TCR comes from a woman in her 50s in good health. What was sequenced was PBMCs. CDR3 region: CSARGTVLYYEQYF. CDR3 bases: TGCAGTGCTAGGGGAACAGTACTCTACTACGAGCAGTACTTC.